This TCR beta chain comes out of a study of cytomegalovirus exposure and HLA in healthy donors. Study-wide background: A previous analysis identified 95 million to 140 million unique TCR beta sequences derived from approximately 190 million T cells. Study-wide results and caveats: Immune exposure data for these donors was limited to CMV serostatus. According to a later analysis, most TCR beta chains associated with CMV appeared HLA-restricted.

With respect to this clone: Its antigen is currently unknown.

The PCR had 60 Vbeta and 13 Jbeta primers. Sequencing was performed with immunoSEQ multiplex PCR; in TCRdb, only in-frame clones are kept and a portion is missing. The sample contains 200,000 or so clones, about 90% of which appear only once. From germline, CDR1 is SGHRS and CDR2 YFSETQ. The V and J ends lost 0 bases and 4 bases, in that order; junction bases with no gene match: 8. CDR3 size: 17 residues. The chain employs TRBV5-1 and TRBJ1-1; 11 bases map to TRBD1. What was sequenced was PBMCs. This clonotype was sampled from a man younger than 40 in good health and CMV-seronegative. The CDR3 coding sequence is TGCGCCAGCAGCTTGGGGACAGGGGGCCGGTTGACCACTGAAGCTTTCTTT. Encoded protein: CASSLGTGGRLTTEAFF.